Presented here are 2 T cell receptor beta chains from one specimen sequenced in a study of cytomegalovirus exposure and HLA in healthy donors. A multiplex PCR was run with 60 Vbeta primers and 13 Jbeta primers. TCRdb keeps only in-frame clones here, not all; method: immunoSEQ multiplex PCR. The data show over 120,000 clones, roughly 80% seen once. Sequences were obtained from PBMCs. The receptors were gathered from a woman aged 30 to 39 in good health and CMV-seronegative.

This chain links TRBV15 with TRBJ1-6; TRBD1 is a possible D gene (5 bases). The germline CDR1 and CDR2 sequences are LNHNV and YYDKDF (reference sequence). V lost 4 bases and J lost 6, with 16 bases in between. CDR3 size: 16 residues. The CDR3 nucleotides are TGTGCCACCAGCACCAAGGGAAGGGGAGGTAATTCACCCCTCCACTTT. It is translated as CATSTKGRGGNSPLHF.

On this clone itself: This sample also contains other DNA sequences that code for the same CDR3. The chain joins TRBV7-9 to TRBJ2-1; 7 nucleotides align to TRBD2. The junction had 9 bases not matched to a gene; V was cut back by 6 bases and J by 4 bases. The CDR3 is 15 amino acids. Germline V gene sequence: CDR1 SEHNR, CDR2 FQNEAQ (reference sequence). The CDR3 bases are TGTGCCAGCAGATCGGGTCTAGCGGATTACAATGAGCAGTTCTTC. It specifies CASRSGLADYNEQFF.